This entry lists 13 T cell receptor beta chains sequenced from one sample in a study of cytomegalovirus exposure and HLA in healthy donors. With 60 Vbeta and 13 Jbeta primers, the PCR was carried out. The assay was immunoSEQ multiplex PCR, and TCRdb's table has in-frame clones only and misses some. The table has roughly 110,000 clones, 65% to 80% seen once; the top ten hold around 4.9%. The sequenced sample consisted of PBMCs. Receptor source: a man aged 25-40 years in good health and CMV-seropositive.

This chain links TRBV7-2 with TRBJ2-2, with D possibly matching TRBD1 (6 bases). Deletions cut 4 bases from V and 8 bases from J, with 11 bases between. Germline V lookup: CDR1 SGHTA, CDR2 FQGNSA. The CDR3 sequence is 13 residues long. This CDR3 reads CASSSRQGGELFF. For the CDR3, the DNA is TGTGCCAGCAGCTCCCGTCAGGGGGGGGAGCTGTTTTTT.

This chain connects TRBV4-3 to TRBJ1-4, with D hard to call. The germline gives CDR1 LGHNA, CDR2 YSLEER. The CDR3 runs to 16 residues. The V end lost 3 bases, the J end lost 4 bases, and 15 bases lay between the germline ends. The CDR3 region has the DNA TGCGCCAGCAGCCAGCTTGGACTGTCGATTAATGAAAAACTGTTTTTT. Translation: CASSQLGLSINEKLFF.

CDR3 in DNA: TGTGCCAGCAGCCCTACCGGGACAGGGTACGAAAAACTGTTTTTT. Amino acids: CASSPTGTGYEKLFF. The chain is built from TRBV9 and TRBJ1-4; 9 positions match TRBD1. Trimming removed 4 bases from V and 8 bases from J; junction bases left unmatched: 9. Germline V CDR1 and CDR2: SGDLS, YYNGEE. This CDR3 comprises 15 residues.

The rearrangement uses TRBV6-1 and TRBJ1-1; TRBD1 matches at 7 bases. Germline-derived CDR1 and CDR2 are MNHNS and SASEGT. V gave up 5 bases and J gave up 2 bases; unmatched junction bases: 5. CDR3 length: 14 residues. CDR3 in amino acids: CASSKWDSNTEAFF. For the CDR3, the DNA is TGTGCCAGCAGTAAATGGGACAGTAACACTGAAGCTTTCTTT.

This chain connects TRBV6-5 to TRBJ1-5; D unclear. This CDR3 contains 13 residues. Germline lookup yields CDR1 MNHEY and CDR2 SVGAGI. V lost 6 bases to trimming and J lost 6 bases, with 12 bases between them. The CDR3 here is CASSPTGIQPQHF. CDR3 coding DNA: TGTGCCAGCAGCCCGACGGGAATTCAGCCCCAGCATTTT.

The chain joins TRBV30 to TRBJ1-5; a weak D match, TRBD1 (6 bases). The CDR3 is made up of 17 amino acids. Germline CDR1 reads GTSNPN; CDR2 reads SVGIG (reference sequence). V was cut by 0 bases and J by 1 base, with 16 bases left in between. CDR3 sequence: CAWSVGWGPVSNQPQHF. The CDR3 DNA is TGTGCCTGGAGTGTAGGCTGGGGGCCAGTGAGCAATCAGCCCCAGCATTTT.

The V gene is TRBV2, the J gene TRBJ2-7; 7 nucleotides align to TRBD1. In germline, CDR1 is SNHLY, CDR2 FYNNEI. The CDR3 is made up of 13 amino acids. J lost 6 bases, V lost 4 bases, and 6 bases had no gene match. Here the CDR3 reads CASSATGAGEQYF. The CDR3 region has the DNA TGTGCCAGCAGTGCCACAGGGGCGGGCGAGCAGTACTTC.

The V and J genes are TRBV5-8 and TRBJ2-7; 8 bases line up with TRBD1. The CDR3 runs to 17 residues. Germline lookup yields CDR1 SGHTS and CDR2 YDEGEE. After removal of 2 bases from V and 4 bases from J, the junction contained 14 bases not matched to a gene. CDR3 nucleotide sequence: TGTGCCAGCAGCTTCTACAGGGGGGAGGCCTCTTGGTACGAGCAGTACTTC. Translating gives CASSFYRGEASWYEQYF.

The V and J genes are TRBV19 and TRBJ2-2, with a weak D call TRBD2 (6 bases). The CDR3 runs to 15 residues. Germline lookup yields CDR1 LNHDA and CDR2 SQIVND (reference sequence). Trimming cost V 2 bases and J 2 bases, with 9 bases left between them. In DNA form, the CDR3 reads TGTGCCAGTAGTATAACGGGGGTTAACACCGGGGAGCTGTTTTTT. Translating gives CASSITGVNTGELFF.

This clone was observed a handful of times. This rearrangement joins TRBV6-1 to TRBJ1-4, with TRBD1 matching over 10 bases. V was clipped by 8 bases and J by 8 bases; unmatched bases: 11. This CDR3 is built from 15 residues. Germline V gene lookup returns CDR1 MNHNS and CDR2 SASEGT. In DNA, the CDR3 is TGTGCCAGCCGGGGACAGGGGAGGTCGTGGGAAAAACTGTTTTTT. The encoded protein is CASRGQGRSWEKLFF.

The chain uses TRBV19 and TRBJ2-2; 8 bases match TRBD1. The CDR3 spans 13 residues. The V and J ends lost 7 bases and 5 bases, in that order; junction bases with no gene match: 3. Germline assignment: CDR1 LNHDA and CDR2 SQIVND (reference sequence). DNA of the CDR3: TGTGCCAGTAACAACAGGGGGACCGGGGAGCTGTTTTTT. Its protein product is CASNNRGTGELFF.

V and J are TRBV5-1 and TRBJ1-4; no clear D. The CDR3 runs 16 residues. V was pared by 0 bases and J by 0 bases, with 9 bases between. Per germline, CDR1 SGHRS and CDR2 YFSETQ. CDR3 loop: CASSLGSGATNEKLFF. The CDR3 bases are TGCGCCAGCAGCTTGGGGTCAGGCGCAACTAATGAAAAACTGTTTTTT. Supplemented by reference TRBV5-1 and TRBJ1-4, the full variable domain reads KAGVTQTPRYLIKTRGQQVTLSCSPISGHRSVSWYQQTPGQGLQFLFEYFSETQRNKGNFPGRFSGRQFSNSRSEMNVSTLELGDSALYLCASSLGSGATNEKLFFGSGTQLSVL.

The V and J genes are TRBV30 and TRBJ2-5; 7 bases are shared with TRBD2. The J call may be faulty, since TRBJ2-7 better matches the DNA end. Looked up from germline, CDR1 is GTSNPN and CDR2 is SVGIG (reference sequence). This CDR3 region has 15 residues. This chain's CDR3 is CAWSVSAGRTYEQYF. In DNA, the CDR3 is TGTGCCTGGAGTGTATCAGCGGGGCGAACCTACGAGCAGTACTTC.